This T cell receptor (beta chain) was observed in a study of cytomegalovirus exposure and HLA in healthy donors (dated by TCRdb to the late 2010s). Background for the entire study: An earlier analysis of several hundred of the donors reported over 250 Gb of sequence data and 95 million to 130 million unique TCR beta sequences obtained from 150 million to 200 million T cells. In the later analysis, no new phenotypic data were used to find candidate immune exposures; instead, reliance was placed on TCR beta sequences and their occurrence across donors. In addition to the first cohort of hundreds of subjects, a separate validation cohort of 120 different subjects was used. Across some 400 genotyped donors of the cohort, an average of approximately 200,000 unique TCR beta nucleotide sequences per donor were sequenced, and 15% to 20% of those sequences were non-productive. To decide whether each TCR beta V gene segment behaved as functional or pseudogenic, an earlier analysis of 587 of the donors relied on high-throughput TCR beta sequencing. Every discovery cohort repertoire had been produced on one sequencing platform. A later analysis re-examined previously published TCR beta repertoires from about 700 donors and added high-resolution HLA genotyping to investigate patterns of TCR occurrence. Roughly 5 DR-DQ haplotypes were handled as single units for association and clustering because linkage in the cohort was strong. Class I and class II HLA loci were covered by the typing at four-digit resolution. The aim of the study was to test whether cataloging public T cell receptors could identify signatures of past pathogen exposure. The study combined high-throughput TCR immunosequencing, statistical association of individual TCRs with disease status, and machine learning to predict cytomegalovirus infection status. Typing coverage varied by locus: about 629-640 donors for A, B, C, DRB1 and DQB1; more than 500 for DQA1; more than 600 for DPA1; approximately 470 for DPB1. A later genetic analysis used genome-wide SNP genotypes for about 60% of the 666 donors, treating that subset as a discovery cohort. Donor age, sex, ethnicity and CMV serostatus were collected together with the repertoire data. About 300 gigabases of sequencing data and approximately 93 million unique TCR sequences were included in an early release covering about 700 HLA-typed donors. Of the roughly 410 genotyped donors, less than 85% were placed in the genetic ancestry cluster associated with self-reported Caucasian donors. Using immunosequencing, the study profiled T cell repertoires from 500 to 800 subjects and related those repertoires to cytomegalovirus serostatus.

V is pared back by 5 bases and J by 3 bases, with 17 bases lying between the germline termini. From the cysteine up to the phenylalanine, the CDR3 has a length of 15 residues. Of the read, only the CDR3 DNA is kept; its 45 bases are in frame from base 1. Taken from the germline V gene, the CDR1 and CDR2 loops are SGHTA and FQGTGA. Library creation used the immunoSEQ multiplex PCR assay. For the multiplex PCR, a mixture combining 60 forward primers for TCR Vbeta segments and 13 reverse primers for TCR Jbeta segments was used. The CDR3 region of rearranged TCR beta genes was amplified from genomic DNA with a multiplex PCR assay. On the Illumina HiSeq System, the amplified TCR beta libraries were sequenced as 87-base-pair reads. As for the original processing: Across the 666 repertoires, a later analysis counted some 80 million unique TCR beta chains, 9 million to 14 million of which were shared by at least two donors. A nearest-neighbor algorithm error-corrected the raw reads and collapsed the reads into unique sequences, merging closely related sequences to remove PCR and sequencing errors. V, D and J gene segments were assigned by aligning CDR3 sequences to IMGT reference sequences. For a sequence to be retained, a match of at least six nucleotides to both a V gene segment and a J gene segment was required. Rearrangements were classified as productive when the CDR3 lacked stop codons and remained in frame with V and J, and all other rearrangements were classified as non-productive. Following IMGT convention, CDR3 was defined as the stretch from the second conserved V-encoded cysteine up to the conserved J-encoded phenylalanine. Sequences without an unambiguous match to a single V gene segment were excluded from the earlier analysis of several hundred of the donors. An earlier analysis of roughly 590 of the donors called V segments functional above 56.7% productive rearrangements and segregating when the between-donor standard deviation exceeded 5%. To diagnose cytomegalovirus status from the catalog of TCR beta chain sequences, a statistical classification framework was built. In a later analysis, V and J genes were assigned by comparing TCR nucleotide sequences against IMGT/GENE-DB human TR gene sequences. The TCRdist pipeline was used in a later analysis to assign CDR3 sequences and most-parsimonious VDJ recombination scenarios. In a later analysis, each TCR beta chain was defined by its CDR3 amino acid sequence together with its V-gene family, and reads lacking a unique V-gene family were excluded. To address suspected cross-contamination and a sequencing artifact, a later analysis removed 592 highly shared, low-generation-probability nucleotide sequences. In a later analysis, a clonal expansion index was calculated for each public chain from normalized within-repertoire ranks of inferred template counts. In a later analysis, generation probabilities were computed with a VDJ recombination model fitted to out-of-frame rearrangements, and the resulting probabilities were checked against IGoR. In a later analysis, TCR-TCR, TCR-HLA and TCR-CMV co-occurrence was scored with hypergeometric tests, and a repertoire-size bias correction was applied to TCR pairs. To estimate false discovery rates, a later analysis permuted the HLA or CMV assignments 20 times. A later analysis grouped co-occurring TCRs with DBSCAN, adding TCRdist sequence similarity when clustering within HLA-allele-positive subsets. Repertoires with fewer than 30,000 or more than 120,000 public chains were left out of co-occurrence clustering, as were five repertoires with anomalous nucleotide sharing. This is the immuneACCESS table as TCRdb keeps it, with only in-frame sequences that have V and J called. A part of the clones is gone; compared with another copy, unresolved V genes explain less than half, and the rest is unexplained. V and J calls plus clone size are reproduced from that table; the DNA served to infer D and trimming. The sample records fewer than 250,000 clones, less than 85% of which are singletons. The ten largest account for roughly 0.6% of the sample.

Concerning this clone: The antigen this receptor binds is unknown. Base qualities are not provided; no much larger clone lies one nucleotide away.

The cohort consisted of some 730 healthy bone marrow donors. At the time of sampling, all cohort members were nominally healthy, though unrecorded immune exposures were likely present. The donor was CMV seronegative and was included in the group of around 320 seronegative cohort members. Every donor gave a peripheral blood sample, and the peripheral blood mononuclear cells from that sample were used for TCR beta sequencing. Genomic DNA extraction from the blood cell samples was performed with the Qiagen DNeasy Blood Extraction Kit. Here is what the overall study found, with its caveats: Cytomegalovirus status was reported to be diagnosed by the classifier with high specificity and sensitivity in both the original and validation cohorts. A further reported finding was that TCR beta sequences accurately predicted the HLA-A and HLA-B alleles for most subjects in the first cohort. In a later analysis, several top co-occurrence clusters were reported to appear linked to parvovirus B19, influenza, CMV and Epstein-Barr virus. In the study, around 150 TCR beta chains were listed as associated with cytomegalovirus. Sequencing depth was assumed to be roughly uniform across donors in the presence/absence analyses, though that assumption may not hold. In a later analysis, some 18,000 TCR beta sequences were associated with specific HLA alleles at a false discovery rate of 0.05. A few of the identified cytomegalovirus-associated TCR beta chains were confirmed in vitro to be specific for cytomegalovirus antigens. The earlier analysis of 587 of the donors excluded fewer than 20 rarely observed V segments, including chromosome 9 orphons, because counts were too low. The cohort was sequenced for TCR beta chains only, and without alpha or paired-chain data the features that could be detected were limited. Assigning TCR associations to individual alleles was difficult when HLA alleles, especially DR and DQ, strongly co-occurred. It was suggested by the authors that the approach could potentially be generalized to other disease states and immunological phenotypes. Because the 87-base-pair reads could not distinguish some IMGT-functional V segments, including TRBV6-2 and TRBV6-3, those segments were excluded. In a later analysis, the rate of TCR association differed among HLA loci, with DRB1 alleles having the most associated TCRs and HLA-C alleles having the fewest. Most TCR sequences were observed very rarely across donors, whereas some public TCRs were present in many individuals. An earlier analysis of 587 of the donors showed that most TCR beta V segments appeared in productive rearrangements either about 87% or about 30% of the time, which broadly matched IMGT annotations. According to a later genetic analysis, donors in an Asian-associated ancestry cluster had fewer N-insertions in productive TCRs than the roughly 670-donor mean. Most CMV-associated TCR beta chains appeared to be HLA-restricted in a later analysis, and the HLA associations seemed to be driven largely by CMV exposure. Because some donors lacked HLA typing at each locus, the association tests relied only on the typed subset. CMV serostatus was the only immune exposure information available for the cohort. In a later genetic analysis, a missense DCLRE1C variant was associated with V-gene and J-gene trimming of TCR beta chains, and the association was replicated in an independent cohort. Linkage disequilibrium might explain the correlated functional status among segregating V segments, but an unknown experimental factor could not be excluded. In a later analysis, HLA-associated TCR beta chains showed more clonal expansion and lower generation probabilities than non-associated chains that were equally common. A cluster of highly shared sequence variants was judged likely to be a technical artifact of the sequencing pipeline.

The chain was built from TRBV7-3 and TRBJ2-7, with TRBD1 tentatively as D gene (6 bases match). This clonotype originated in a man aged 18 to 30 in good health and CMV-seronegative. Material for sequencing was PBMCs. The nucleotide sequence is TGTGCCAGCAGCCAGGGGACGGGTCCTATCTACGAGCAGTACTTC. Its protein is CASSQGTGPIYEQYF.